These T cell receptor beta chains were read from a single sample in a study of cytomegalovirus exposure and HLA in healthy donors. Profiling relied on immunoSEQ multiplex PCR, and the TCRdb table lists in-frame clones only, not all of them. The sample holds over 60,000 clones, approximately 96% seen once. The sequenced material came from PBMCs. The receptor source for this set is a young man in good health and CMV-seronegative. Both conserved end residues are part of each CDR3.

V gene,CDR3 protein
TRBV7-9,CASSKSGARAYEKLFF
TRBV6-6,CASSYLDRGNTEAFF
TRBV5-1,CASSDLEADQGYTF
TRBV6-5,CASRGTSVVYNEQFF
TRBV5-1,CASSLARTGVQHNYEQYF
TRBV9,CASSVGAGLNEQFF
TRBV28,CASSLFYGRDYGYTF
TRBV2,CASSGTLAKNIQYF
TRBV9,CASSPGTSGSTDTQYF
TRBV28,CASSHPTTPDRGLSNEKLFF
TRBV7-2,CASSLDYTGSGYTF
TRBV5-1,CASSLQQGGSEGYTF
TRBV5-4,CASSERHFLLAGGPGELFF
TRBV7-2,CASSLDAGINQPQHF